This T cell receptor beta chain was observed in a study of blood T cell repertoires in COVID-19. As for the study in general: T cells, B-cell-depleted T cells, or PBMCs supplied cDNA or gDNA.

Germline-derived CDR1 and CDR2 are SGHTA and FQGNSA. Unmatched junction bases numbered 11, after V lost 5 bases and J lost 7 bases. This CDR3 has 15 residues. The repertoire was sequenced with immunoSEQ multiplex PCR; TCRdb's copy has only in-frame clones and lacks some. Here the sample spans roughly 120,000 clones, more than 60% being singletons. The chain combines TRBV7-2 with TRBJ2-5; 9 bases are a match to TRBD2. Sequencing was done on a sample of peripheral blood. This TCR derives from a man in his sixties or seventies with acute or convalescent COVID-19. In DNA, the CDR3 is TGTGCCAGCAGCCCCAGCCGCGGGGGGGCGGGGACCCAGTACTTC. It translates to CASSPSRGGAGTQYF.